A single sample is the source of the 17 T cell receptor beta chains below, sequenced in a study of T cell responses to AZD1222 COVID-19 vaccine. TCRdb's copy holds only in-frame clones and misses some; the assay was immunoSEQ multiplex PCR. The sample has approximately 180,000 clones; 70% to 90% are singletons. The input for sequencing was peripheral blood, taken on day 0 of AZD1222 vaccination. The receptors here all came from an adult in good health.

This chain uses TRBV2 with TRBJ1-4; weak D call: TRBD1 (5 bases). CDR1 SNHLY and CDR2 FYNNEI come from the germline V gene. V shed 5 bases and J shed 10 bases, with 20 bases lying between them. There are 15 residues in the CDR3. Written as DNA, the CDR3 is TGTGCCAGCAGTTATACAGGCTCCCCTCCGGGAAAACTGTTTTTT. The encoded protein is CASSYTGSPPGKLFF.

The genes are TRBV7-2 and TRBJ2-3, with TRBD2 matching 9 bases. Looked up from germline, CDR1 is SGHTA and CDR2 is FQGNSA. This CDR3 is 14 amino acids long. J lost 8 bases, V lost 1 base, and 4 bases had no gene match. The CDR3 region is CASSLGGLAGTQYF. Here the CDR3 DNA reads TGTGCCAGCAGCTTAGGGGGACTAGCTGGTACGCAGTATTTT.

The V gene is TRBV27, the J gene TRBJ2-2; 8 positions match TRBD2. Trimming cost V 3 bases and J 2 bases; bases outside gene matches: 11. CDR1 is MNHEY, CDR2 SMNVEV, per germline (reference sequence). CDR3 size: 18 residues. CDR3 bases: TGTGCCAGCAGTTTGGTAGCGGGGATTCCTCTCAACACCGGGGAGCTGTTTTTT. Its translation is CASSLVAGIPLNTGELFF.

The chain couples TRBV10-2 to TRBJ2-3; D is undetermined. Germline CDR1 and CDR2: WSHSY and SAAADI. Trimming took 4 bases from V and 4 from J, leaving 6 bases between them. This CDR3 has 12 amino acids. CDR3 DNA sequence: TGCGCCAGCAGTGTTCAGGCAGATACGCAGTATTTT. Translating gives CASSVQADTQYF.

The rearrangement uses TRBV15 and TRBJ1-2; a weak D match, TRBD1 (6 bases). Per the germline V gene, CDR1 is LNHNV and CDR2 is YYDKDF (reference sequence). The CDR3 spans 14 residues. The V gene lost 5 bases and the J gene lost 3 bases, with 13 bases spanning the gap. The chain's CDR3 is CATSGRGLDYGYTF. CDR3 nucleotides: TGTGCCACCAGCGGCAGGGGACTGGACTATGGCTACACCTTC.

J is TRBJ1-1 and V is TRBV7-2; D remains unclear. This CDR3 is 17 amino acids long. Germline V gene data show CDR1 as SGHTA and CDR2 as FQGNSA. The V gene lost 1 base and the J gene lost 7 bases, with 22 bases spanning the gap. This CDR3 reads CASSLVIGSPLGYEAFF. The DNA of the CDR3 is TGTGCCAGCAGCTTAGTTATCGGCAGCCCTCTGGGGTATGAAGCTTTCTTT.

This clone was seen just once. Written as DNA, the CDR3 is TGTGCCAGCAGTCCAGCGGTCGCCTCCTACGAGCAGTACTTC. This gives the protein CASSPAVASYEQYF. The chain couples TRBV6-5 to TRBJ2-7, with a possible D match to TRBD2 (5 bases). The CDR3 runs to 14 residues. The V gene lost 5 bases and the J gene lost 0 bases, with 11 bases spanning the gap. In germline, CDR1 is MNHEY, CDR2 SVGAGI.

The chain recombines TRBV10-1 with TRBJ2-5; no clear D. The germline V gene encodes CDR1 WNHNN and CDR2 SYGVQD (reference sequence). V lost 11 bases and J 2 bases, leaving 6 bases between the germline ends. The length of the CDR3 is 10 residues. CDR3 amino acids: CAGPQETQYF. CDR3 nucleotide sequence: TGCGCCGGACCACAAGAGACCCAGTACTTC.

This clone appeared a single time. V usage is TRBV30 and J usage is TRBJ1-1; D gene ambiguous. V was clipped by 5 bases and J by 0 bases, with 10 bases between them. The germline V gene encodes CDR1 GTSNPN and CDR2 SVGIG (reference sequence). This CDR3 comprises 13 residues. The CDR3 nucleotides are TGTGCCTGGGCGGAGGGAATGAACACTGAAGCTTTCTTT. It specifies CAWAEGMNTEAFF.

This chain links TRBV12-3 or TRBV12-4 with TRBJ1-6; unclear D gene. The CDR3 contains 13 residues. The V and J ends lost 3 bases and 13 bases respectively, with 13 bases between them. CDR3 DNA sequence: TGTGCCAGCAGTTTGGGCGGTCTGGGGCCCCTCCACTTT. Translation gives CASSLGGLGPLHF.

The V and J genes are TRBV2 and TRBJ1-5, with a possible D match to TRBD1 (5 bases). Germline V gene sequence: CDR1 SNHLY, CDR2 FYNNEI. The CDR3 covers 16 residues. Deletions cut 0 bases from V and 4 bases from J, with 13 bases between. The CDR3 protein is CASSEALLKGNQPQHF. In DNA, the CDR3 is TGTGCCAGCAGTGAAGCGCTTCTAAAGGGGAATCAGCCCCAGCATTTT. Supplemented by reference TRBV2 and TRBJ1-5, the full variable domain reads EPEVTQTPSHQVTQMGQEVILRCVPISNHLYFYWYRQILGQKVEFLVSFYNNEISEKSEIFDDQFSVERPDGSNFTLKIRSTKLEDSAMYFCASSEALLKGNQPQHFGDGTRLSIL.

V gene TRBV25-1 combines with J gene TRBJ2-3, with 7 positions matching TRBD1. This CDR3 is 14 amino acids long. V lost 6 bases, J lost 6 bases, and 9 bases stayed unmatched. CDR1 MGHDK and CDR2 SYGVNS come from the germline V gene. Written as DNA, the CDR3 is TGTGCCAGCAGCACAACAGGGGTGAGGGATACGCAGTATTTT. Its translation is CASSTTGVRDTQYF.

The chain recombines TRBV6-2 or TRBV6-3 with TRBJ2-1, with a weak D call TRBD1 (7 bases). The CDR3 is 16 amino acids. V was shortened by 2 bases and J by 6 bases, with 17 bases between the two germline ends. CDR1 is MNHEY and CDR2 is SVGEGT in the germline V gene. CDR3 protein: CASSYGRDSPGNEQFF. In DNA form, the CDR3 reads TGTGCCAGCAGTTACGGGCGGGACAGTCCGGGCAATGAGCAGTTCTTC.

The chain combines TRBV6-1 with TRBJ1-1, with D perhaps matching TRBD1 (6 bases). The CDR3 extends over 14 amino acids. V was shortened by 5 bases and J by 1 base, with 11 bases between the two germline ends. Germline CDR1 and CDR2: MNHNS and SASEGT. The CDR3 sequence: CASSLGGPNTEAFF. The CDR3 DNA reads TGTGCCAGCAGTCTCGGGGGGCCGAACACTGAAGCTTTCTTT.

This rearrangement joins TRBV20-1 to TRBJ1-3, with no clear D. Trimming cost V 5 bases and J 2 bases, with 4 bases left between them. CDR3 size: 11 residues. Germline-derived CDR1 and CDR2 are DFQATT and SNEGSKA (reference sequence). Written as DNA, the CDR3 is TGCAGTGCTGGCACTGGAAACACCATATATTTT. Translating it yields CSAGTGNTIYF.

This chain connects TRBV2 to TRBJ1-4; D not resolved. The CDR3 consists of 14 residues. CDR1 and CDR2 from the germline V gene are SNHLY and FYNNEI. The ends were cut back, 3 bases at V and 6 bases at J, with 11 bases in the middle. The CDR3: CASSERQRDEKLFF. The CDR3 nucleotides are TGTGCCAGCAGTGAGCGGCAGAGGGATGAAAAACTGTTTTTT.

The gene calls are TRBV18 and TRBJ1-3, with 8 bases identical to TRBD1. V lost 4 bases and J lost 2; bases outside the gene matches: 10. Germline V lookup: CDR1 KGHSH, CDR2 LQKENI. The length of the CDR3 is 17 residues. The CDR3 region is CASSQQGQGFAGNTIYF. The CDR3 region has the DNA TGTGCCAGCTCACAACAAGGACAGGGATTCGCTGGAAACACCATATATTTT.